Presented here are 22 T cell receptor beta chains from one specimen sequenced in a study of blood T cell repertoires in COVID-19. Assay used: immunoSEQ multiplex PCR; TCRdb lists only in-frame clones, some missing. Of about 130,000 clones in the sample, around 89% were seen once. Sequenced material: peripheral blood. Receptors were obtained from a man between 60 and 75 years old with COVID-19, enrolled during active disease.

This sequence joins TRBV7-8 and TRBJ1-4; no reliable D call. There are 13 residues in the CDR3. CDR1 SGHVS and CDR2 FQNEAQ come from the germline V gene. V lost 5 bases to trimming and J lost 7 bases, with 11 bases between them. For the CDR3, the DNA is TGTGCCAGCAGCCCATACATTTTTGAAAAACTGTTTTTT. It yields the protein CASSPYIFEKLFF.

This clone was seen only once. CDR3 loop: CASKPTGGFHYEQYF. The CDR3 nucleotides are TGTGCCAGCAAGCCAACAGGGGGCTTTCACTACGAGCAGTACTTC. The chain couples TRBV2 to TRBJ2-7, with 9 bases aligning to TRBD1. The CDR3 contains 15 residues. Germline CDR1 and CDR2: SNHLY and FYNNEI. Trimming cost V 7 bases and J 3 bases; bases outside gene matches: 10. Full variable domain (remainder filled in from reference TRBV2 and TRBJ2-7): EPEVTQTPSHQVTQMGQEVILRCVPISNHLYFYWYRQILGQKVEFLVSFYNNEISEKSEIFDDQFSVERPDGSNFTLKIRSTKLEDSAMYFCASKPTGGFHYEQYFGPGTRLTVT.

This chain connects TRBV2 to TRBJ2-7; 11 positions match TRBD1. The J segment lost 7 bases and the V segment lost 6 bases, leaving 8 bases of the junction unmatched. From germline, CDR1 is SNHLY and CDR2 FYNNEI. This CDR3 spans 14 amino acids. The CDR3 reads CASSLGQGAWEQYF. In DNA form, the CDR3 reads TGTGCCAGCAGCCTCGGACAGGGGGCATGGGAGCAGTACTTC.

The chain combines TRBV5-4 with TRBJ2-6, with a tentative D call TRBD2 (7 bases). Germline-derived CDR1 and CDR2 are SGHNT and YYREEE (reference sequence). Trimming pared 2 bases from V and 2 bases from J, leaving 8 bases between. The CDR3 extends over 15 amino acids. The CDR3 DNA follows: TGTGCCAGCAGCTTCGGGGGGCCTGGGGCCAACGTCCTGACTTTC. Its protein is CASSFGGPGANVLTF. The variable domain in full, completed from reference TRBV5-4 and TRBJ2-6, reads ETGVTQSPTHLIKTRGQQVTLRCSSQSGHNTVSWYQQALGQGPQFIFQYYREEENGRGNFPPRFSGLQFPNYSSELNVNALELDDSALYLCASSFGGPGANVLTFGAGSRLTVL.

The CDR3 DNA is TGTGCCACGAACAGGGCCGAGGGCACTGAAGCTTTCTTT. Translation: CATNRAEGTEAFF. V gene TRBV24-1 combines with J gene TRBJ1-1; tentative D call: TRBD1 (6 bases). Germline assignment: CDR1 KGHDR and CDR2 SFDVKD. This CDR3 comprises 13 residues. The V end was cut by 10 bases, the J end by 4 bases, with 15 bases between.

V usage is TRBV19 and J usage is TRBJ1-1; TRBD1 might be the D (5 bases). CDR1 is LNHDA, CDR2 SQIVND, per germline (reference sequence). This CDR3 spans 12 amino acids. Trimming removed 10 bases at V and 5 bases at J, with 14 bases between. In DNA form, the CDR3 reads TGTGCCATCCAGGGCGCGCGAACTGAAGCTTTCTTT. Translation gives CAIQGARTEAFF.

This chain joins TRBV27 and TRBJ1-5; 7 positions agree with TRBD1. Unmatched junction bases numbered 7, after V lost 6 bases and J lost 2 bases. The CDR3 sequence is 15 residues long. CDR1 is MNHEY and CDR2 is SMNVEV in the germline V gene (reference sequence). The CDR3, as DNA: TGTGCCAGCAGCCTAGAGGGGGCGGGCAATCAGCCCCAGCATTTT. It translates to CASSLEGAGNQPQHF.

The rearrangement links TRBV10-3 to TRBJ2-7; TRBD2 might be the D (6 bases). This CDR3 contains 13 residues. Germline V gives CDR1 ENHRY, CDR2 SYGVKD. V was shortened by 4 bases and J by 9 bases, with 16 bases between the two germline ends. The CDR3 spells CAISADGGGRQYF. CDR3 nucleotides: TGTGCCATCAGTGCGGACGGGGGAGGTAGGCAGTACTTC.

The rearrangement joins TRBV10-3 to TRBJ1-1; D might be TRBD1 (6 bases). This CDR3 contains 11 residues. CDR1 ENHRY and CDR2 SYGVKD come from the germline V gene. Trimming cost V 11 bases and J 8 bases, with 15 bases left between them. Written as DNA, the CDR3 is TGTGCCGCGACGAGGGGGATGGAAGCTTTCTTT. Amino acid sequence: CAATRGMEAFF.

This sequence joins TRBV29-1 and TRBJ1-2; 9 positions agree with TRBD1. Trimming took 2 bases from V and 0 from J; bases not matched to a gene: 16. Germline V gives CDR1 SQVTM, CDR2 ANQGSEA. The CDR3 covers 19 residues. The DNA for the CDR3 is TGCAGCGTTGAATTCCCAAAGACAGGGGGAGTACGTCCTAACTATGGCTACACCTTC. This translates into CSVEFPKTGGVRPNYGYTF.

The V call is TRBV7-3, the J call TRBJ2-3, with TRBD2 matching over 16 bases. V dropped 4 bases and J dropped 2; count of bases not matched to a gene: 6. This CDR3 spans 18 amino acids. Germline CDR1 and CDR2: SGHTA and FQGTGA. The DNA of the CDR3 is TGTGCCAGCAGCTCGGGACTAGCGGGGGGGAAACCCACAGATACGCAGTATTTT. It specifies CASSSGLAGGKPTDTQYF. Based on the CDR3 plus reference TRBV7-3 and TRBJ2-3, the full variable domain is GAGVSQTPSNKVTEKGKYVELRCDPISGHTALYWYRQSLGQGPEFLIYFQGTGAADDSGLPNDRFFAVRPEGSVSTLKIQRTERGDSAVYLCASSSGLAGGKPTDTQYFGPGTRLTVL.

V and J are TRBV18 and TRBJ2-2, with 10 bases aligning to TRBD1. The V gene's germline CDR1 is KGHSH and CDR2 LQKENI. The CDR3 extends over 17 amino acids. V lost 5 bases and J lost 5; bases outside the gene matches: 11. CDR3 coding DNA: TGTGCCAGCTCATCGGTACTGGGACAGGGGAAAACCGGGGAGCTGTTTTTT. It specifies CASSSVLGQGKTGELFF.

The CDR3 loop is CASSVGGGGNEQFF. DNA for the CDR3: TGTGCCAGCAGTGTGGGCGGGGGCGGCAATGAGCAGTTCTTC. The genes are TRBV2 and TRBJ2-1; TRBD2 might be the D (7 bases). CDR1 SNHLY and CDR2 FYNNEI come from the germline V gene. Trimming cost V 4 bases and J 6 bases, with 13 bases left between them. This CDR3 region has 14 residues.

The rearrangement joins TRBV6-1 to TRBJ2-3; D remains ambiguous. V was trimmed by 4 bases and J by 0 bases, leaving 14 bases between them. Germline assignment: CDR1 MNHNS and CDR2 SASEGT. The CDR3 has 16 residues. The CDR3 DNA sequence: TGTGCCAGCAGTGCTCGCGCTGATCCTAGCACAGATACGCAGTATTTT. Its translation: CASSARADPSTDTQYF.

This chain joins TRBV7-9 and TRBJ2-5, with 7 bases identical to TRBD2. V shed 3 bases, J shed 1 base, and the junction held 2 bases outside the gene matches. The CDR3 has 14 residues. Germline CDR1 reads SEHNR; CDR2 reads FQNEAQ (reference sequence). The CDR3 bases are TGTGCCAGCAGCTTCACGGGAGGCCAAGAGACCCAGTACTTC. This sequence encodes CASSFTGGQETQYF.

CDR3: CASSPPVRGNTEAFF. CDR3 bases: TGTGCCAGCTCACCACCGGTTAGGGGGAACACTGAAGCTTTCTTT. The V call is TRBV18, the J call TRBJ1-1, with D possibly being TRBD1 (5 bases). This CDR3 has 15 residues. Trimming cost V 0 bases and J 1 base, with 9 bases left between them. The germline V gene encodes CDR1 KGHSH and CDR2 LQKENI.

In this sample, this clone turned up a few times. V usage is TRBV5-1 and J usage is TRBJ2-5; possible D gene TRBD1, 6 bases. The V gene lost 4 bases and the J gene lost 2 bases, with 12 bases spanning the gap. CDR3 size: 14 residues. The V gene's germline CDR1 is SGHRS and CDR2 YFSETQ. This CDR3 reads CASSPGTQQETQYF. In DNA, the CDR3 is TGCGCCAGCAGCCCTGGGACACAACAAGAGACCCAGTACTTC.

V usage is TRBV4-3 and J usage is TRBJ1-4; 9 bases map to TRBD1. The CDR3 extends over 15 amino acids. V shed 4 bases and J 3 bases; nucleotides not matched to a gene: 3. The germline V gene encodes CDR1 LGHNA and CDR2 YSLEER. Here the CDR3 DNA reads TGCGCCAGCAGCCGCCGACAGGGGGCTAATGAAAAACTGTTTTTT. As protein: CASSRRQGANEKLFF.

The rearrangement uses TRBV6-6 and TRBJ1-1; weak D call: TRBD1 (5 bases). V gave up 6 bases and J gave up 4 bases, with 12 bases separating them. The CDR3 loop spans 13 amino acids. The germline V gene encodes CDR1 MNHNY and CDR2 SVGAGI (reference sequence). DNA of the CDR3: TGTGCCAGCAGGGGAAGCGGGGGCACTGAAGCTTTCTTT. Amino acid sequence: CASRGSGGTEAFF.

This rearrangement joins TRBV6-5 to TRBJ2-7; 8 bases match TRBD2. Germline CDR1 reads MNHEY; CDR2 reads SVGAGI. With V trimmed by 6 bases and J by 5 bases, 9 bases remained unmatched. The CDR3 extends over 14 amino acids. As DNA, the CDR3 is TGTGCCAGCAGCCCGACGGGAGGGCCCCACGAGCAGTACTTC. Its translation is CASSPTGGPHEQYF.

The V call is TRBV7-8, the J call TRBJ1-2; TRBD1 is a possible D gene (6 bases). The CDR3 has 15 amino acids. Germline CDR1 reads SGHVS; CDR2 reads FQNEAQ. Trimming cost V 2 bases and J 3 bases, with 13 bases left between them. The CDR3 loop is CASSLPTGSDYGYTF. The DNA of the CDR3 is TGTGCCAGCAGCTTACCGACAGGATCGGACTATGGCTACACCTTC.

The V gene is TRBV10-3, the J gene TRBJ1-5, with 12 bases identical to TRBD1. CDR1 and CDR2 (germline): ENHRY, SYGVKD. With 4 bases clipped from V and 2 bases from J, the junction kept 6 bases outside the gene matches. The CDR3 is 17 amino acids. The CDR3 protein is CAISGDRGLHGNQPQHF. CDR3 DNA: TGTGCCATCAGTGGGGACAGGGGGCTTCATGGCAATCAGCCCCAGCATTTT.